These 2 T cell receptor beta chains were all obtained from the same sample, sequenced in a study of blood T cell repertoires in COVID-19 (dated by TCRdb to 2019 to 2021). Libraries were constructed by the immunoSEQ multiplex PCR assay. TCRdb carries this immuneACCESS record with in-frame sequences only. Its versions omit some clonotypes, under half of them owing to an unresolved V gene in the studies checked, with the rest unexplained. The table for this sample lists a few hundred thousand clones; roughly 89% of them were counted only once. Together, the top ten hold 3.5% to 4.5% of the sample. Sample: PBMCs or T cells enriched from blood (not recorded which). The source is a young woman with acute COVID-19.

This sequence joins TRBV12-5 and TRBJ2-1; 9 positions match TRBD2. This CDR3 comprises 16 residues. V shed 7 bases, J shed 4 bases, and the junction held 11 bases outside the gene matches. Germline CDR1 is LGHNT and CDR2 is FRNRAP. CDR3 in amino acids: CASAPGGTSSYNEQFF. Written as DNA, the CDR3 is TGTGCTAGTGCCCCAGGCGGGACTAGCTCATACAATGAGCAGTTCTTC.

The chain combines TRBV2 with TRBJ1-1; 8 bases fit TRBD1. In germline, CDR1 is SNHLY, CDR2 FYNNEI. CDR3 length: 13 residues. V shed 8 bases and J 5 bases; nucleotides not matched to a gene: 7. The CDR3 nucleotides are TGTGCCAGCGCAAGAGACAGGGGTACTGAAGCTTTCTTT. Translated: CASARDRGTEAFF.